Below, 19 T cell receptor beta chains from the same sample are listed, as sequenced in a study of T-cell memory formation after mild COVID-19 (dated by TCRdb to the early 2020s). The library was obtained by 5' RACE. The listed sequencing device is Illumina NovaSeq 6000. TCRdb passed the public sequencing reads through fastp at Q25 and MiXCR, retaining productive beta sequences. Rows with a matching CDR3 protein are joined into one entry that keeps the most common DNA and genes. The sample has some 190,000 distinct CDR3 sequences on record, approximately 16% of them singletons. Clones ranked in the top ten supply approximately 2.1% of the sample. Sequences were obtained from PBMCs or a T cell subset sorted from them (not recorded which). These receptors all come from an adult woman who had mild COVID-19 (a few samples of this study predate the infection). The sample titles of this study are shuffled in the database, so cell type and time point are left out; the donor was told from shared clones.

In its sample, this clonotype was seen a few times. J is TRBJ2-2 and V is TRBV15; no clear D gene. Trimming removed 2 bases at V and 6 bases at J, with 10 bases between. The germline CDR1 and CDR2 sequences are LNHNV and YYDKDF (reference sequence). CDR3 length equals 14 residues. This CDR3 is CATSRRREAGELFF. CDR3 sequence (DNA): TGTGCCACCAGCAGAAGGCGTGAGGCCGGGGAGCTGTTTTTT.

There are a few counts of this clonotype. The V and J genes are TRBV5-1 and TRBJ2-1; 9 nucleotides match TRBD1. The CDR3 loop spans 15 amino acids. V shed 3 bases, J shed 4 bases, and the junction held 5 bases outside the gene matches. Germline V gene lookup returns CDR1 SGHRS and CDR2 YFSETQ. The CDR3 nucleotides read TGCGCCAGCAGCTCCGGACAGGGGCATTACAATGAGCAGTTCTTC. It encodes CASSSGQGHYNEQFF.

This clonotype appeared a few times. V gene TRBV4-1 combines with J gene TRBJ2-7; 12 bases agree with TRBD2. This CDR3 is built from 18 residues. The V and J ends lost 5 bases and 4 bases, in that order; junction bases with no gene match: 15. CDR1 MGHRA and CDR2 YSYEKL come from the germline V gene. The CDR3 spells CASSFPGSSGGAHYEQYF. The DNA for the CDR3 is TGCGCCAGCAGCTTTCCAGGGTCTAGCGGGGGGGCTCATTACGAGCAGTACTTC.

V usage is TRBV12-3 or TRBV12-4 and J usage is TRBJ1-4; weak D call: TRBD1 (6 bases). Trimming pared 6 bases from V and 10 bases from J, leaving 18 bases between. This CDR3 has 14 residues. The chain's CDR3 is CASRPTGKGGKLFF. In DNA, the CDR3 is TGTGCCAGCAGGCCGACAGGAAAGGGGGGAAAACTGTTTTTT.

This clonotype was counted between two and nine times. The gene calls are TRBV12-3 or TRBV12-4 and TRBJ2-1, with TRBD2 matching over 7 bases. V lost 4 bases to trimming and J lost 9 bases; unmatched junction nucleotides: 0. CDR3 length: 11 residues. The DNA for the CDR3 is TGTGCCAGCAGTTGGGGGGGTGAGCAGTTCTTC. Translating it yields CASSWGGEQFF.

Only a few counts were recorded for this clonotype. The V gene is TRBV18, the J gene TRBJ1-3; D not certain. The germline gives CDR1 KGHSH, CDR2 LQKENI. The CDR3 has 14 residues. The V gene lost 3 bases and the J gene lost 1 base, with 7 bases spanning the gap. The CDR3 loop is CASSPTGSGNTIYF. The DNA of the CDR3 is TGTGCCAGCTCACCCACCGGATCTGGAAACACCATATATTTT.

The rearrangement joins TRBV4-1 to TRBJ2-1; D may be TRBD1 (6 bases). Trimming shortened V by 0 bases and J by 1 base, and 7 bases separated the two germline ends. The CDR3 runs 15 residues. Germline CDR1 MGHRA, CDR2 YSYEKL. The CDR3 nucleotides are TGCGCCAGCAGCCAAGATGGACAGTCCTACAATGAGCAGTTCTTC. Its translation is CASSQDGQSYNEQFF.

The genes are TRBV7-3 and TRBJ1-1, with 7 bases fitting TRBD1. CDR3 length: 15 residues. Germline values: CDR1 SGHTA, CDR2 FQGTGA. After removal of 3 bases from V and 3 bases from J, the junction contained 7 bases not matched to a gene. The CDR3 loop reads CASSLTGRADTEAFF. Here the CDR3 DNA reads TGTGCCAGCAGCTTGACAGGGCGAGCGGACACTGAAGCTTTCTTT.

This clonotype was detected only once. The chain uses TRBV6-2 or TRBV6-3 and TRBJ1-5; TRBD1 aligns across 8 bases. CDR3 length equals 14 residues. The germline CDR1 and CDR2 sequences are MNHEY and SVGEGT. J lost 7 bases, V lost 3 bases, and 5 bases had no gene match. The CDR3 DNA sequence: TGTGCCAGCAGTTATACAGGGGGGGCCCAGCCCCAGCATTTT. It encodes CASSYTGGAQPQHF.

The chain is built from TRBV20-1 and TRBJ2-2; 9 bases are shared with TRBD2. CDR1 and CDR2 (germline): DFQATT, SNEGSKA (reference sequence). V trimming: 1 base; J trimming: 3 bases; junction bases outside the gene matches: 6. The CDR3 runs to 16 residues. The CDR3, as DNA: TGCAGTGCTAGAGCTCTCGCGGGAGGGTACACCGGGGAGCTGTTTTTT. Its translation is CSARALAGGYTGELFF.

This clonotype was detected a few times. DNA of the CDR3: TGTGCCAGCAGTTACTCGGTATGGGATAATGAGCAGTTCTTC. It yields the protein CASSYSVWDNEQFF. The chain uses TRBV6-5 and TRBJ2-1; no firm D call. The germline V gene has CDR1 MNHEY and CDR2 SVGAGI. The CDR3 consists of 14 residues. Trimming left V 0 bases short and J 7 bases short, with 10 bases between.

In this sample, this clonotype turned up a few times. The CDR3 region is CASSSRDGFNYGYTF. For the CDR3, the DNA is TGTGCCAGCAGTTCCCGGGACGGATTTAACTATGGCTACACCTTC. This sequence joins TRBV12-3 or TRBV12-4 and TRBJ1-2, with D perhaps matching TRBD1 (5 bases). Trimming removed 4 bases from V and 1 base from J, with 13 bases in between. This CDR3 region has 15 residues.

The table lists this clonotype with many counts. V gene TRBV5-4 combines with J gene TRBJ2-7; TRBD1 matches at 9 bases. The CDR3 covers 14 residues. The V and J ends lost 4 bases and 2 bases, in that order; junction bases with no gene match: 4. CDR1 and CDR2 from the germline V gene are SGHNT and YYREEE (reference sequence). The CDR3 DNA is TGTGCCAGCAGCCGGGGACAGGGTACCTACGAGCAGTACTTC. Its translation: CASSRGQGTYEQYF. Filled out from reference TRBV5-4 and TRBJ2-7, the complete variable domain reads ETGVTQSPTHLIKTRGQQVTLRCSSQSGHNTVSWYQQALGQGPQFIFQYYREEENGRGNFPPRFSGLQFPNYSSELNVNALELDDSALYLCASSRGQGTYEQYFGPGTRLTVT.

This clonotype occurred a few times. J is TRBJ2-7 and V is TRBV3-1; no firm D call. The germline CDR1 and CDR2 sequences are LGHDT and YNNKEL (reference sequence). The CDR3 is 12 amino acids. Trimming took 4 bases from V and 5 from J, leaving 9 bases between them. This CDR3 reads CASSRGEDEQYF. The CDR3, as DNA: TGTGCCAGCAGCCGTGGTGAAGACGAGCAGTACTTC.

A few counts support this clonotype. CDR3 nucleotides: TGTGCCAGCAGTGTCGATTGGGGGGGTGAGCAGTTCTTC. Protein sequence: CASSVDWGGEQFF. V is TRBV25-1 and J is TRBJ2-1, with 7 bases identical to TRBD2. CDR1 is MGHDK and CDR2 is SYGVNS in the germline V gene. The junction had 6 bases not matched to a gene; V was cut back by 4 bases and J by 9 bases. The CDR3 is 13 amino acids.

The CDR3 is CASSEARLAQETQYF. Here the CDR3 DNA reads TGTGCCAGCAGTGAAGCACGACTAGCGCAGGAGACCCAGTACTTC. The V and J genes are TRBV2 and TRBJ2-5; 8 positions match TRBD2. The trim removed 0 bases at V and 5 bases at J, leaving 5 bases unmatched. CDR3 length: 15 residues. Germline CDR1 SNHLY, CDR2 FYNNEI.

J is TRBJ2-3 and V is TRBV5-4; TRBD1 matches at 7 bases. The J segment lost 3 bases and the V segment lost 5 bases, leaving 6 bases of the junction unmatched. This CDR3 is built from 14 residues. Per the germline V gene, CDR1 is SGHNT and CDR2 is YYREEE (reference sequence). CDR3 sequence: CASRTGIGTDTQYF. The CDR3 DNA reads TGTGCCAGCAGGACAGGGATTGGGACAGATACGCAGTATTTT.

This clonotype was found a few times. The CDR3 DNA is TGTGCCTGGACCCTATCTAGCACAGATACGCAGTATTTT. Translated: CAWTLSSTDTQYF. This chain links TRBV30 with TRBJ2-3; D remains unclear. Trimming left V 4 bases short and J 0 bases short, with 8 bases between. The CDR3 has 13 residues. In germline, CDR1 is GTSNPN, CDR2 SVGIG (reference sequence).

This clonotype occurred many times. V usage is TRBV20-1 and J usage is TRBJ2-1; 8 nucleotides match TRBD1. CDR3 length equals 15 residues. J gave up 6 bases and V 1 base, and 8 bases lay outside the gene matches. Germline V gives CDR1 DFQATT, CDR2 SNEGSKA (reference sequence). As DNA, the CDR3 is TGCAGTGCTAGAGGCGACAGGGGCCCAACCAATGAGCAGTTCTTC. This sequence encodes CSARGDRGPTNEQFF.